This T cell receptor (beta chain) is from a study of chemoradiotherapy in HPV16-positive cancers. Overall study: Candidate HPV-specific clones and shared TCR motifs came from two HPV16-positive patients.

The protocol was immunoSEQ multiplex PCR, while the TCRdb copy is restricted to in-frame clones and leaves out a portion. The profile shows tens of thousands of clones, around nine tenths of them singletons. Whole-study findings and limits: Candidate HPV-specific clones and E7-related TCR motifs grew in tumor during treatment.

Trimming shortened V by 3 bases and J by 5 bases, and 8 bases separated the two germline ends. The CDR3 extends over 13 amino acids. The germline gives CDR1 MNHEY, CDR2 SMNVEV (reference sequence). Concerning this clone itself: The antigen is undetermined.

V gene TRBV27 combines with J gene TRBJ1-5; D is unresolved. This TCR derives from a human donor with HPV-associated anogenital cancer. The sequenced sample was blood, obtained from a patient who underwent chemoradiotherapy. The CDR3 spells CASSFEAYQPQHF. The CDR3 DNA reads TGTGCCAGCAGTTTCGAAGCCTATCAGCCCCAGCATTTT.